This T cell receptor (beta chain) is from a study of T-cell reconstitution after alpha-beta-depleted transplantation in children. Regarding the study as a whole: At the one-year point after transplant, T-cell counts and TCRbeta diversity were found to come mostly from T cells that had been newly produced. Some patients' high day-60 TCRbeta diversity was traced to surviving recipient T cells and thymic progenitors.

Unique molecular identifiers were used in preparing the TCRbeta library. From the PCR reads, TCRdb called clonotypes with MiXCR, one entry per CDR3 protein. This sample has 84,000 or so distinct CDR3 sequences, with roughly a sixth found just once. This CDR3 has 15 amino acids. Trimming left V 1 base short and J 2 bases short, with 9 bases between. Looked up from germline, CDR1 is LGHNA and CDR2 is YNFKEQ. This clonotype has more than one count but fewer than ten. No antigen is known for it. This receptor was obtained from a male patient between 2 and 15 years old who had a stem cell transplant for acute lymphoblastic leukemia, so the T cells may come from the graft donor. The material was PBMCs, mostly from graft donor cells, obtained 180 days after TCRalphabeta/CD19-depleted stem cell transplant. The rearrangement joins TRBV4-2 to TRBJ2-1, with D possibly being TRBD1 (6 bases). DNA of the CDR3: TGTGCCAGCAGCCAAGGACAGGATCCCTACAATGAGCAGTTCTTC. This translates into CASSQGQDPYNEQFF.